Detailed here is one T cell receptor beta chain. Its antigen is not identified. The data stem from a study of T cells in tuberculosis. Germline V CDR1 and CDR2: SGHDN, FVKESK. The CDR3 spans 15 residues. The V end lost 1 base, the J end lost 4 bases, and 13 bases lay between the germline ends. Study-wide findings and caveats: Shorter CDR3-alpha in active tuberculosis partly drove smaller distances.

The data were produced by immunoSEQ multiplex PCR, yet TCRdb's version contains in-frame clones alone and is incomplete. The sample has about 30,000 clones, around 90% seen once; the top ten hold roughly 6.6%. Time point denoted: new active TB diagnosis, blood taken before or within 7 days of starting treatment. HIV-seronegative South African adults aged 18 years or older had newly diagnosed active tuberculosis. Unsorted cryopreserved PBMC were sequenced, averaging around 100,000 T cells per clinical donor. This clonotype was sampled from an adult with tuberculosis. The chain uses TRBV14 and TRBJ2-5; the D is unclear. The specimen comprised PBMCs, sampled at tuberculosis diagnosis. CDR3 nucleotides: TGTGCCAGCAGCCAAGGGTCGCAGGAACGAGAGACCCAGTACTTC. Translating gives CASSQGSQERETQYF.